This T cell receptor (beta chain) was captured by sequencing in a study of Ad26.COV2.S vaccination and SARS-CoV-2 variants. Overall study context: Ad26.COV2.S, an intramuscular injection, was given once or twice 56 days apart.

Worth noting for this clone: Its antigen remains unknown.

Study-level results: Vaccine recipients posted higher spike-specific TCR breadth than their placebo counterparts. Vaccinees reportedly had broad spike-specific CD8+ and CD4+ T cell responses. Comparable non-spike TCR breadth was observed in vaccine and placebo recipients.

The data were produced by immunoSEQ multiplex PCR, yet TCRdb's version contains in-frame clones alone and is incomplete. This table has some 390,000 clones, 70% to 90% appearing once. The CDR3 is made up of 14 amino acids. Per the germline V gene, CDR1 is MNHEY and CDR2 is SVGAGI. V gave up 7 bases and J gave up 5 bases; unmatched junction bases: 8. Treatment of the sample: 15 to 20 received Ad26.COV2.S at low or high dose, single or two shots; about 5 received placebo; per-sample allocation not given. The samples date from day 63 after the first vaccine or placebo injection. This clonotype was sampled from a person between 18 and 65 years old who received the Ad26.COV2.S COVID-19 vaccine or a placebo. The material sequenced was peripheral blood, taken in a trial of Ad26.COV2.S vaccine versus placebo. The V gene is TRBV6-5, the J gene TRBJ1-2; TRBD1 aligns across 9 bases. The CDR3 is CASTRQGEDYGYTF. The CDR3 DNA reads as TGTGCCAGCACCCGACAGGGGGAAGATTATGGCTACACCTTC.